What follows are 9 T cell receptor beta chains derived from one specimen sequenced in a study of blood T cells in healthy people across ages. With a J-beta primer mix and a sample-barcoded 5' primer, a second PCR ran 7 to 11 cycles. One entry per CDR3 protein, called by TCRdb with MiXCR from the 5' RACE reads. The sample holds roughly 900,000 distinct CDR3 sequences, 25% to 30% seen once. Sample: blood. All receptors derive from a woman of 80 years or more in good health.

Many counts were recorded for this clonotype. V usage is TRBV30 and J usage is TRBJ1-2, with a tentative D call TRBD1 (5 bases). Germline assignment: CDR1 GTSNPN and CDR2 SVGIG (reference sequence). This CDR3 comprises 13 residues. With 7 bases removed from V and 0 bases from J, the gap between germline ends came to 12 bases. The chain's CDR3 is CASSGGANYGYTF. The DNA for the CDR3 is TGTGCCTCCTCCGGGGGAGCTAACTATGGCTACACCTTC.

This clonotype was recorded many times. The chain employs TRBV7-2 and TRBJ2-3, with D uncertain. Trimming left V 1 base short and J 3 bases short, with 8 bases between. Germline V gene data show CDR1 as SGHTA and CDR2 as FQGNSA. This CDR3 spans 14 amino acids. DNA of the CDR3: TGTGCCAGCAGCTTAGTGGATACGACAGATACGCAGTATTTT. Amino acid sequence: CASSLVDTTDTQYF.

The V call is TRBV6-6, the J call TRBJ1-1; D call uncertain. Germline loops: CDR1 MNHNY, CDR2 SVGAGI (reference sequence). Trimming removed 4 bases at V and 7 bases at J, with 10 bases between. The CDR3 length is 12 residues. The CDR3 sequence is CASSFKGLEAFF. The DNA for the CDR3 is TGTGCCAGCAGTTTTAAAGGGCTTGAAGCTTTCTTT.

This clonotype was counted a few times. The chain has TRBV3-1 and TRBJ2-7, with D perhaps being TRBD1 or TRBD2 (5 bases each). The germline CDR1 and CDR2 sequences are LGHDT and YNNKEL (reference sequence). Trimming took off 4 bases at V and 5 bases at J, with 15 bases between the two ends. This CDR3 spans 14 amino acids. The CDR3 loop reads CASSLTTRGNEQYF. CDR3 bases: TGTGCCAGCAGCCTAACTACTAGGGGAAACGAGCAGTACTTC.

This clonotype was detected a few times. The chain joins TRBV2 to TRBJ2-5, with 7 positions matching TRBD1. The CDR3 covers 14 residues. With V trimmed by 7 bases and J by 1 base, 6 bases remained unmatched. Germline CDR1 SNHLY, CDR2 FYNNEI. The CDR3 nucleotides read TGTGCCAGCAATAAGGGGGCCCTCCAAGAGACCCAGTACTTC. It codes for CASNKGALQETQYF.

Regarding this clonotype: This may be a read error: a much more frequent sequence differs by one nucleotide. This rearrangement joins TRBV12-3 or TRBV12-4 to TRBJ1-4; 7 bases align to TRBD1. Trimming took 7 bases from V and 8 from J; bases not matched to a gene: 10. This CDR3 has 14 amino acids. In nucleotides, the CDR3 is TGTGCCAGCAACGCCGGGACAGCTACAGAAAAACTGTTTTTT. Protein product: CASNAGTATEKLFF.

The chain employs TRBV12-3 or TRBV12-4 and TRBJ1-5; 7 bases match TRBD1. The junction had 4 bases not matched to a gene; V was cut back by 4 bases and J by 4 bases. This CDR3 contains 14 residues. Here the CDR3 reads CASSSADRNQPQHF. The DNA of the CDR3 is TGTGCCAGCAGTTCAGCGGACAGGAATCAGCCCCAGCATTTT.

This clonotype has ten or more counts. A read error may account for a junction end that differs from germline. The chain employs TRBV7-2 and TRBJ1-5; possibly TRBD1 for D (5 bases). CDR1 is SGHTA and CDR2 is FQGNSA in the germline V gene. The CDR3 loop spans 14 amino acids. CDR3 nucleotides: TGCGCCAGCAGCCAGGGAAGGGGCAATCAGCCCCAGCATTTT. It encodes CASSQGRGNQPQHF.

This clonotype was observed a few times. This chain joins TRBV7-2 and TRBJ2-2; a weak D match, TRBD1 (7 bases). This CDR3 is 15 amino acids long. Germline V gives CDR1 SGHTA, CDR2 FQGNSA. Trimming shortened V by 5 bases and J by 5 bases, and 15 bases separated the two germline ends. The CDR3 sequence: CASSPTTGRTGELFF. CDR3 coding DNA: TGTGCCAGCAGCCCGACGACAGGGAGGACCGGGGAGCTGTTTTTT.